These T cell receptor beta chains were read from a single sample in a study of T cell repertoires in cytomegalovirus infection. For these receptors, no antigen is known. One entry per CDR3 protein, called by TCRdb with MiXCR from the reads. The data show around 77,000 distinct CDR3 sequences, with approximately 22% seen just once and roughly two thirds held by the top ten. The specimen was CD8+ T cells from cultured PBMCs, collected from culture after CMV antigen stimulation. The receptors were sampled from a human donor in good health (CMV status not recorded). Some clones in this sample may be carry-over from other donors' samples. Both conserved end residues are part of each CDR3. The order of the fields is J gene, V gene, clone size, D gene, CDR3 protein, CDR3 DNA. A D gene is named only where the DNA matches it firmly. For some rows the clone size is stated as once, few or many, or as a class when expanded; others skip it.

TRBJ2-5,TRBV7-2,.,.,CASSLIGGGAETQYF,TGTGCCAGCAGCTTAATAGGGGGTGGGGCGGAGACCCAGTACTTC
TRBJ2-7,TRBV12-3/TRBV12-4,.,TRBD2,CASRGSGGGDYEQYF,TGTGCCAGCAGAGGATCCGGGGGAGGGGACTACGAGCAGTACTTC
TRBJ1-1,TRBV27,few,.,CASSPRGWNTEAFF,TGTGCCAGCAGTCCCAGGGGATGGAACACTGAAGCTTTCTTT
TRBJ2-3,TRBV7-2,.,TRBD2,CASSLIWASGGADTQYF,TGTGCCAGCAGCTTGATTTGGGCTAGCGGGGGGGCAGATACGCAGTATTTT
TRBJ1-6,TRBV6-6,.,.,CASRSPKPRVDSPLHF,TGTGCCAGCAGATCCCCGAAACCGAGGGTTGATTCACCCCTCCACTTT
TRBJ1-2,TRBV7-8,many,.,CASSSPFEGFYGYTF,TGTGCCAGCAGCTCCCCTTTCGAGGGTTTCTATGGCTACACCTTC
TRBJ2-1,TRBV7-2,few,.,CASSLRQKLPHNEQFF,TGTGCCAGCAGCCTCAGACAGAAACTCCCTCACAATGAGCAGTTCTTC
TRBJ2-7,TRBV29-1,few,.,CSAVIRDILTSEQYF,TGCAGCGCTGTAATCCGGGACATTCTCACTAGCGAGCAGTACTTC
TRBJ2-3,TRBV11-2,few,.,CASSLDGPPYGDTQYF,TGTGCCAGCAGCTTAGATGGGCCACCCTACGGAGATACGCAGTATTTT
TRBJ1-2,TRBV29-1,.,.,CSVEERINYGYTF,TGCAGCGTTGAAGAGAGGATAAACTATGGCTACACCTTC
TRBJ2-1,TRBV6-5,.,.,CASSQEDTGTYNEQFF,TGTGCCAGCAGTCAAGAAGATACCGGGACATACAATGAGCAGTTCTTC
TRBJ2-7,TRBV4-1,.,TRBD1,CASSQDMGDRGYEQYF,TGCGCCAGCAGCCAAGATATGGGCGACAGGGGGTACGAGCAGTACTTC
TRBJ1-1,TRBV4-1,.,TRBD1,CASSQLQGAHTEAFF,TGCGCCAGCAGCCAACTACAGGGGGCGCACACTGAAGCTTTCTTT
TRBJ2-3,TRBV7-6,.,.,CASSLGISTDTQYF,TGTGCCAGCAGCTTAGGGATCAGCACAGATACGCAGTATTTT
TRBJ1-1,TRBV12-3/TRBV12-4,many,.,CASSLGTRQTEAFF,TGTGCCAGCAGTTTAGGGACACGTCAAACGGAGGCTTTCTTT
TRBJ1-5,TRBV7-2,.,.,CASSLNAGLRNQPQHF,TGTGCCAGCAGCTTAAACGCAGGGTTAAGAAATCAGCCCCAGCATTTT
TRBJ1-2,TRBV28,few,.,CASIQQGVEGYTF,TGTGCCAGCATCCAACAGGGAGTGGAGGGCTACACCTTC
TRBJ1-6,TRBV27,.,.,CASSSYGSRASKTPLHF,TGTGCCAGCAGTTCATACGGATCGCGGGCCTCAAAAACACCCCTCCACTTT
TRBJ2-1,TRBV11-3,few,TRBD2,CASRGGNNEQFF,TGTGCCAGCCGCGGGGGAAACAATGAGCAGTTCTTC
TRBJ1-1,TRBV7-9,.,.,CASKRAMNTEAFF,TGTGCCAGCAAGCGCGCCATGAACACTGAAGCTTTCTTT
TRBJ1-2,TRBV7-9,.,TRBD1,CASSSDRGMGGYTF,TGTGCCAGCAGCTCCGACAGGGGTATGGGTGGCTACACCTTC
TRBJ2-1,TRBV9,few,TRBD2,CASSVVERGRAHEQFF,TGTGCCAGCAGCGTAGTGGAGCGGGGGAGGGCCCATGAGCAGTTCTTC
TRBJ2-7,TRBV12-3/TRBV12-4,many,TRBD1,CASSETGGSSYEQYF,TGTGCCAGCAGTGAAACAGGGGGCAGCTCCTACGAGCAGTACTTC
TRBJ1-2,TRBV6-2/TRBV6-3,.,TRBD1,CASSEDRPNYGYTF,TGTGCCAGCAGTGAGGACAGGCCGAACTATGGCTACACCTTC
TRBJ2-4,TRBV20-1,few,TRBD2,CSATGGQGIQYF,TGCAGTGCTACGGGGGGGCAAGGCATTCAGTACTTC
TRBJ2-1,TRBV27,.,.,CASSYGGFNEQFF,TGTGCCAGCAGCTACGGGGGATTCAATGAGCAGTTCTTC
TRBJ1-2,TRBV27,few,TRBD1,CASSPRDRGYGYTF,TGTGCCAGCAGTCCCCGGGACAGGGGCTATGGCTACACCTTC
TRBJ1-3,TRBV18,few,.,CASPGRTTGNTIYF,TGTGCCAGCCCCGGACGTACCACTGGAAACACCATATATTTT
TRBJ1-1,TRBV6-1,.,.,CASKMKGANTEAFF,TGTGCCAGCAAAATGAAAGGGGCGAACACTGAAGCTTTCTTT
TRBJ2-3,TRBV9,.,.,CASSVRQASTDTQYF,TGTGCCAGCAGCGTGAGACAAGCTAGCACAGATACGCAGTATTTT
TRBJ1-2,TRBV30,few,.,CAWKPWDGAYGYTF,TGTGCCTGGAAGCCTTGGGACGGGGCATATGGCTACACCTTC
TRBJ2-5,TRBV12-3/TRBV12-4,few,.,CASSPAQETQYF,TGTGCCAGCAGTCCTGCCCAAGAGACCCAGTACTTC
TRBJ2-7,TRBV11-2,.,.,CASSLSSGRGEQYF,TGTGCCAGCAGCTTATCTTCAGGGAGAGGCGAGCAGTACTTC
TRBJ2-1,TRBV6-2/TRBV6-3,once,TRBD2,CASSYWSGDYSYNEQFF,TGTGCCAGCAGTTATTGGAGCGGGGATTACTCCTACAATGAGCAGTTCTTC
TRBJ2-1,TRBV5-6,.,.,CASRLPPLKGRDEQFF,TGTGCCAGCAGACTACCCCCCCTAAAGGGGCGGGATGAGCAGTTCTTC
TRBJ1-1,TRBV7-8,few,.,CASSLEGGYSMNTEAFF,TGTGCCAGCAGCTTAGAGGGGGGGTACTCCATGAACACTGAAGCTTTCTTT
TRBJ1-6,TRBV5-5,few,.,CASSFEGARNSPLHF,TGTGCCAGCAGCTTTGAGGGAGCGCGTAATTCACCCCTCCACTTT
TRBJ1-5,TRBV6-1,.,TRBD1,CASSEAPRGVQGMNNQPQHF,TGTGCCAGCAGTGAAGCGCCTCGTGGGGTACAGGGGATGAACAATCAGCCCCAGCATTTT
TRBJ1-2,TRBV7-9,few,.,CASSVVTGRMDYGYTF,TGTGCCAGCAGCGTCGTGACAGGAAGGATGGACTATGGCTACACCTTC
TRBJ2-3,TRBV7-2,.,.,CASRPMAGASTDTQYF,TGTGCCAGCAGACCTATGGCGGGGGCTAGCACAGATACGCAGTATTTT
TRBJ1-1,TRBV14,few,.,CASSQDLRGKNTEAFF,TGTGCCAGCAGCCAAGACCTAAGAGGGAAGAACACTGAAGCTTTCTTT
TRBJ2-5,TRBV7-8,.,TRBD2,CASSLGGTSGEETQYF,TGTGCCAGCAGCTTAGGAGGGACTAGCGGGGAAGAGACCCAGTACTTC
TRBJ2-7,TRBV14,few,TRBD2,CASSLLAGDSYEQYF,TGTGCCAGCAGCCTTTTAGCGGGGGACTCCTACGAGCAGTACTTC
TRBJ2-7,TRBV12-3/TRBV12-4,few,TRBD2,CASSLLADLSYEQYF,TGTGCCAGCAGTCTTCTAGCGGACCTATCCTACGAGCAGTACTTC
TRBJ1-4,TRBV19,.,.,CASSTGQRNEKLFF,TGTGCCAGTAGTACCGGACAGCGTAATGAAAAACTGTTTTTT
TRBJ1-2,TRBV7-2,.,.,CASSSSGTYGYTF,TGTGCCAGCAGCTCCTCGGGGACCTATGGCTACACCTTC